Below, 12 T cell receptor beta chains from the same sample are listed, as sequenced in a study of blood T cell repertoires in COVID-19. Assay: immunoSEQ multiplex PCR; the TCRdb copy retains only in-frame clones and omits some. Of 150,000 or so clones listed, 84% are singletons. Sample: peripheral blood. All receptors come from a man aged 35-49 years who had recovered from COVID-19.

The rearrangement joins TRBV27 to TRBJ2-1, with 8 bases identical to TRBD2. The CDR3 contains 15 residues. The germline V gene has CDR1 MNHEY and CDR2 SMNVEV (reference sequence). The V segment lost 6 bases and the J segment 0 bases; nucleotides outside the gene matches: 4. This CDR3 reads CASRVSGSSYNEQFF. CDR3 nucleotides: TGTGCCAGCAGGGTGAGCGGGAGCTCCTACAATGAGCAGTTCTTC.

This clone was picked up one time. The chain joins TRBV7-2 to TRBJ2-7; D gene unclear. Trimming cost V 0 bases and J 7 bases, with 10 bases left between them. This CDR3 has 13 residues. Germline V gives CDR1 SGHTA, CDR2 FQGNSA. CDR3 amino acids: CASSLAERPEQYF. Written as DNA, the CDR3 is TGTGCCAGCAGCTTAGCGGAGAGGCCGGAGCAGTACTTC. The complete variable domain, with remaining parts taken from reference TRBV7-2 and TRBJ2-7, reads GAGVSQSPSNKVTEKGKDVELRCDPISGHTALYWYRQSLGQGLEFLIYFQGNSAPDKSGLPSDRFSAERTGGSVSTLTIQRTQQEDSAVYLCASSLAERPEQYFGPGTRLTVT.

The rearrangement uses TRBV4-3 and TRBJ2-1, with 11 bases that match TRBD1. Germline CDR1 is LGHNA and CDR2 is YSLEER. Unmatched junction bases numbered 4, after V lost 4 bases and J lost 5 bases. The CDR3 covers 15 residues. CDR3 sequence reads: CASSRDRGVNNEQFF. The CDR3, as DNA: TGCGCCAGCAGCCGGGACAGGGGGGTCAACAATGAGCAGTTCTTC.

In DNA, the CDR3 is TGTGCCAGTAGTATATGGAGGGGACAGGGGGCGGACACCGGGGAGCTGTTTTTT. Amino acids: CASSIWRGQGADTGELFF. The genes are TRBV19 and TRBJ2-2; TRBD1 agrees at 12 bases. The V gene end was trimmed by 2 bases and the J gene end by 3 bases; junction bases not matched to a gene: 7. The CDR3 has 18 amino acids. Germline V gene data show CDR1 as LNHDA and CDR2 as SQIVND (reference sequence).

In this sample, this clone turned up once. The rearrangement uses TRBV6-2 or TRBV6-3 and TRBJ1-1, with 7 bases matching TRBD1. CDR1 is MNHEY and CDR2 is SVGEGT in the germline V gene. The CDR3 extends over 15 amino acids. V lost 5 bases, J lost 4 bases, and 10 bases stayed unmatched. CDR3 amino acids: CASSNQGGGGTEAFF. CDR3 sequence (DNA): TGTGCCAGCAGTAACCAAGGGGGCGGCGGCACTGAAGCTTTCTTT.

This clone was detected once. The chain couples TRBV24-1 to TRBJ2-1; 8 nucleotides match TRBD2. J was trimmed by 9 bases and V by 7 bases; bases with no gene match: 7. The length of the CDR3 is 13 residues. Germline V gives CDR1 KGHDR, CDR2 SFDVKD. The CDR3 sequence is CATRGLDRSEQFF. CDR3 bases: TGTGCCACCAGGGGACTAGATCGCAGTGAGCAGTTCTTC.

The chain employs TRBV7-8 and TRBJ2-5; 9 nucleotides align to TRBD1. Germline-derived CDR1 and CDR2 are SGHVS and FQNEAQ. The CDR3 is 16 amino acids. Trimming cost V 8 bases and J 5 bases; bases outside gene matches: 15. The CDR3 DNA sequence: TGTGCCAGCGGCAGGGGGACAGGGATCGTCGGGGAGACCCAGTACTTC. It yields the protein CASGRGTGIVGETQYF.

The chain couples TRBV3-1 (or the pseudogene TRBV3-2) to TRBJ2-1; TRBD2 agrees at 13 bases. Germline assignment: CDR1 LGHDT and CDR2 YNNKEL (reference sequence). The V segment lost 7 bases and the J segment 6 bases; nucleotides outside the gene matches: 6. The CDR3 runs to 15 residues. The CDR3 nucleotides are TGTGCCAGCACCCCCGGGACTAGCGGGGTCAATGAGCAGTTCTTC. Translating gives CASTPGTSGVNEQFF.

V is TRBV19 and J is TRBJ1-1, with 9 bases identical to TRBD1. CDR1 is LNHDA and CDR2 is SQIVND in the germline V gene (reference sequence). Trimming cost V 6 bases and J 6 bases; bases outside gene matches: 8. CDR3 size: 14 residues. CDR3 loop: CASRGDRVVSEAFF. CDR3 DNA: TGTGCCAGTAGGGGGGACAGGGTGGTTTCTGAAGCTTTCTTT.

The chain links TRBV30 to TRBJ2-3, with D perhaps TRBD2 (5 bases). Germline V gene data show CDR1 as GTSNPN and CDR2 as SVGIG (reference sequence). The CDR3 is 12 residues long. The V end lost 0 bases, the J end lost 5 bases, and 6 bases lay between the germline ends. The CDR3 DNA sequence: TGTGCCTGGAGTGTAGAGGGAGATACGCAGTATTTT. As protein: CAWSVEGDTQYF.

This chain connects TRBV6-5 to TRBJ1-2; tentatively, D is TRBD1 (5 bases). Germline lookup yields CDR1 MNHEY and CDR2 SVGAGI. The CDR3 has 14 residues. Deletions cut 6 bases from V and 7 bases from J, with 18 bases between. The CDR3 coding sequence is TGTGCCAGCAGCCCATCACAGGCCGCATTTGGCTACACCTTC. Its translation: CASSPSQAAFGYTF.

This clone appeared a single time. CDR3 protein: CASSQDPIVQVVAFF. CDR3 sequence (DNA): TGTGCCAGCAGCCAAGACCCCATAGTCCAGGTTGTGGCTTTCTTT. The chain couples TRBV3-1 (or the pseudogene TRBV3-2) to TRBJ1-1; D call uncertain. Trimming removed 0 bases at V and 11 bases at J, with 19 bases between. The CDR3 is 15 residues long. CDR1 LGHDT and CDR2 YNNKEL come from the germline V gene (reference sequence).